This T cell receptor (beta chain) originates from a study of cytomegalovirus exposure and HLA in healthy donors. There are 14 residues in the CDR3. Germline lookup yields CDR1 MDHEN and CDR2 SYDVKM. J gave up 4 bases and V 8 bases, and 8 bases lay outside the gene matches. Amplification used 60 Vbeta primers and 13 Jbeta primers. The assay was immunoSEQ multiplex PCR, and TCRdb's table has in-frame clones only and misses some. Of some 190,000 clones listed, 74% are singletons. The chain joins TRBV28 to TRBJ1-1; 9 bases agree with TRBD1. The sample taken for sequencing was PBMCs. The receptor comes from a woman aged 25 to 39 in good health and CMV-seropositive. The CDR3 bases are TGTGCCAGCTCACAGGGGGCTGTGGGCACTGAAGCTTTCTTT. Protein sequence: CASSQGAVGTEAFF.